Shown below are 13 T cell receptor beta chains from a single sample sequenced in a study of T cells in localized non-small cell lung cancer. Generated by immunoSEQ multiplex PCR, the TCRdb table keeps only in-frame clones and is missing some. The sample has roughly 25,000 clones; around nine tenths are singletons. The sequencing here drew on peripheral blood, taken before any cancer treatment. The receptor source for this set is a female donor at least 60 years old with stage II squamous cell lung carcinoma.

This clone was observed once. This chain uses TRBV28 with TRBJ1-1, with TRBD1 matching 10 bases. Germline V lookup: CDR1 MDHEN, CDR2 SYDVKM. With 5 bases clipped from V and 5 bases from J, the junction kept 5 bases outside the gene matches. The CDR3 contains 14 residues. CDR3 residues: CASSQGGQGTEAFF. The CDR3 DNA is TGTGCCAGCAGTCAGGGGGGACAGGGGACTGAAGCTTTCTTT. Full variable domain (remainder filled in from reference TRBV28 and TRBJ1-1): DVKVTQSSRYLVKRTGEKVFLECVQDMDHENMFWYRQDPGLGLRLIYFSYDVKMKEKGDIPEGYSVSREKKERFSLILESASTNQTSMYLCASSQGGQGTEAFFGQGTRLTVV.

The chain employs TRBV29-1 and TRBJ1-5; D is unclear. V was trimmed by 7 bases and J by 0 bases, leaving 10 bases between them. The CDR3 has 13 amino acids. From germline, CDR1 is SQVTM and CDR2 ANQGSEA. The CDR3 protein is CSAGSNSNQPQHF. The CDR3 nucleotides read TGCAGCGCCGGGTCAAATAGCAATCAGCCCCAGCATTTT.

The rearrangement joins TRBV5-1 to TRBJ2-6; 11 positions match TRBD1. Germline CDR1 SGHRS, CDR2 YFSETQ. Germline trimming cut 4 bases from V and 3 bases from J; bases unmatched to any gene: 9. The CDR3 has 18 residues. The CDR3 coding sequence is TGCGCCAGCAGCACCCGGACAGGGGGCGCGGATGGGGCCAACGTCCTGACTTTC. This sequence encodes CASSTRTGGADGANVLTF.

This sequence joins TRBV6-5 and TRBJ1-1; a weak D match, TRBD1 (5 bases). This CDR3 comprises 14 residues. Trimming pared 6 bases from V and 3 bases from J, leaving 14 bases between. CDR1 MNHEY and CDR2 SVGAGI come from the germline V gene. CDR3 loop: CASSRLGGDTEAFF. In DNA form, the CDR3 reads TGTGCCAGCAGCCGCCTCGGGGGAGACACTGAAGCTTTCTTT.

V gene TRBV6-1 combines with J gene TRBJ2-1, with D perhaps TRBD1 (6 bases). Germline CDR1 MNHNS, CDR2 SASEGT. V was clipped by 7 bases and J by 8 bases, with 15 bases between them. This CDR3 comprises 13 residues. This CDR3 is CASNPTGFDEQFF. The DNA for the CDR3 is TGTGCCAGCAACCCCACAGGGTTCGATGAGCAGTTCTTC.

The CDR3 protein is CASSEGTSGPYEQYF. In DNA, the CDR3 is TGTGCCAGCAGTGAAGGGACTAGCGGACCCTACGAGCAGTACTTC. This rearrangement joins TRBV6-1 to TRBJ2-7, with 10 bases identical to TRBD2. Germline CDR1 MNHNS, CDR2 SASEGT. This CDR3 region has 15 residues. V was pared by 1 base and J by 2 bases, with 2 bases of the junction left unmatched.

This chain joins TRBV27 and TRBJ2-1, with 9 bases that match TRBD1. In germline, CDR1 is MNHEY, CDR2 SMNVEV (reference sequence). The ends lost 6 bases at V and 1 base at J; junction bases unmatched: 4. The CDR3 consists of 15 residues. This CDR3 is CASRSGTGSYNEQFF. As DNA, the CDR3 is TGTGCCAGCAGGTCCGGGACAGGGTCCTACAATGAGCAGTTCTTC.

This rearrangement joins TRBV30 to TRBJ1-4, with D uncertain. The germline V gene has CDR1 GTSNPN and CDR2 SVGIG (reference sequence). V lost 3 bases and J lost 2, with 10 bases in between. There are 14 residues in the CDR3. The CDR3 loop reads CAWSRDTTNEKLFF. CDR3 DNA sequence: TGTGCCTGGAGCCGCGACACGACTAATGAAAAACTGTTTTTT.

This chain uses TRBV9 with TRBJ2-7; 8 bases match TRBD2. This CDR3 is 15 amino acids long. The germline V gene encodes CDR1 SGDLS and CDR2 YYNGEE. After removal of 0 bases from V and 0 bases from J, the junction contained 2 bases not matched to a gene. CDR3 DNA: TGTGCCAGCAGCGTAGAGGCGGGAGGCTCCTACGAGCAGTACTTC. Amino acid sequence: CASSVEAGGSYEQYF.

J is TRBJ2-5 and V is TRBV30, with D perhaps matching TRBD1 (5 bases). Between the trimmed V and J ends, which lost 4 bases and 5 bases, there was a span of 11 bases. Per germline, CDR1 GTSNPN and CDR2 SVGIG (reference sequence). This CDR3 spans 12 amino acids. The CDR3 nucleotides are TGTGCCTGGACAGGGCTCGGGGAGACCCAGTACTTC. It encodes CAWTGLGETQYF.

The genes are TRBV5-6 and TRBJ2-5, with 10 bases aligning to TRBD1. CDR1 and CDR2 from the germline V gene are SGHDT and YYEEEE. The CDR3 consists of 15 residues. Trimming at V came to 4 bases and at J to 1 base, leaving 4 bases not matched to a gene. Here the CDR3 DNA reads TGTGCCAGCAGCGGGGGACAGGGGTCCCAAGAGACCCAGTACTTC. This codes for CASSGGQGSQETQYF.

The V gene is TRBV6-4, the J gene TRBJ1-2; 7 bases line up with TRBD1. With 6 bases clipped from V and 5 bases from J, the junction kept 9 bases outside the gene matches. The germline CDR1 and CDR2 sequences are MRHNA and SNTAGT. The CDR3 consists of 14 residues. The CDR3 protein is CASSPRQGQYGYTF. The CDR3 DNA follows: TGTGCCAGCAGCCCAAGACAGGGTCAGTATGGCTACACCTTC.

The rearrangement uses TRBV11-2 and TRBJ2-3, with D possibly being TRBD2 (7 bases). This CDR3 region has 15 residues. The V end lost 3 bases, the J end lost 2 bases, and 12 bases lay between the germline ends. CDR1 and CDR2 (germline): SGHAT, FQNNGV. CDR3 coding DNA: TGTGCCAGCAGCTTTGGGGGGGCCTTCACAGATACGCAGTATTTT. Protein sequence: CASSFGGAFTDTQYF.